These 10 T cell receptor beta chains share one sample of origin, sequenced in a study of cytomegalovirus exposure and HLA in healthy donors. The PCR employed 60 Vbeta primers together with 13 Jbeta primers. TCRdb keeps only in-frame clones here, not all; method: immunoSEQ multiplex PCR. This sample has about 160,000 clones, with roughly 79% found just once. Sequenced input: PBMCs. Receptor source: a woman aged 45-59 years in good health and CMV-seronegative.

The V gene is TRBV29-1, the J gene TRBJ2-1; D not resolved. CDR1 and CDR2 from the germline V gene are SQVTM and ANQGSEA. The CDR3 is 13 amino acids. Trimming pared 3 bases from V and 6 bases from J, leaving 12 bases between. CDR3 coding DNA: TGCAGCGTTGAGGTCTCCGCAGGCAATGAGCAGTTCTTC. Translation: CSVEVSAGNEQFF.

The CDR3 region is CATNGGTEAFF. CDR3 sequence (DNA): TGTGCCACCAACGGGGGCACTGAAGCTTTCTTT. V usage is TRBV28 and J usage is TRBJ1-1; possibly TRBD1 for D (5 bases). The CDR3 totals 11 residues. Trimming took off 10 bases at V and 4 bases at J, with 10 bases between the two ends. Germline V gene lookup returns CDR1 MDHEN and CDR2 SYDVKM.

CDR3 protein: CASSDSHRGTGELFF. CDR3 sequence (DNA): TGCGCCAGCAGCGATTCTCACAGGGGTACCGGGGAGCTGTTTTTT. The chain employs TRBV5-1 and TRBJ2-2, with TRBD1 matching over 7 bases. The germline V gene encodes CDR1 SGHRS and CDR2 YFSETQ. Trimming at V came to 4 bases and at J to 5 bases, leaving 8 bases not matched to a gene. CDR3 length equals 15 residues.

V is TRBV6-6 and J is TRBJ2-3; D is ambiguous. This CDR3 is built from 14 residues. CDR1 MNHNY and CDR2 SVGAGI come from the germline V gene (reference sequence). The V and J ends lost 4 bases and 2 bases respectively, with 10 bases between them. Here the CDR3 reads CASSSFEVTDTQYF. DNA of the CDR3: TGTGCCAGCAGTTCGTTTGAGGTCACAGATACGCAGTATTTT.

This clone was found once. The chain joins TRBV29-1 to TRBJ2-3, with TRBD2 as a possible D gene (6 bases). This CDR3 region has 13 residues. Germline V gene lookup returns CDR1 SQVTM and CDR2 ANQGSEA. Trimming removed 6 bases at V and 2 bases at J, with 12 bases between. The CDR3 nucleotides read TGCAGCGTCTTCGCGGGGCCCACAGATACGCAGTATTTT. As protein: CSVFAGPTDTQYF.

The CDR3 spells CASSYSSGTGISPLHF. CDR3 sequence (DNA): TGTGCCAGCAGTTACTCGAGCGGGACAGGGATCTCACCCCTCCACTTT. This sequence joins TRBV6-5 and TRBJ1-6; 9 positions agree with TRBD1. CDR3 length equals 16 residues. The trim removed 0 bases at V and 10 bases at J, leaving 7 bases unmatched. Germline V gene data show CDR1 as MNHEY and CDR2 as SVGAGI.

In DNA, the CDR3 is TGTGCCAGCAGCAGCGCCGGAAACACCATATATTTT. This gives the protein CASSSAGNTIYF. The rearrangement joins TRBV5-4 to TRBJ1-3; D ambiguous. This CDR3 comprises 12 residues. Germline-derived CDR1 and CDR2 are SGHNT and YYREEE (reference sequence). The V end was cut by 4 bases, the J end by 4 bases, with 6 bases between. The full variable domain, in which reference TRBV5-4 and TRBJ1-3 provide the parts outside the CDR3, is ETGVTQSPTHLIKTRGQQVTLRCSSQSGHNTVSWYQQALGQGPQFIFQYYREEENGRGNFPPRFSGLQFPNYSSELNVNALELDDSALYLCASSSAGNTIYFGEGSWLTVV.

This clone has a handful of counts. This chain uses TRBV11-3 with TRBJ2-1; 7 bases agree with TRBD1. J gave up 8 bases and V 5 bases, and 9 bases lay outside the gene matches. CDR1 SGHNT and CDR2 YENEEA come from the germline V gene. The CDR3 extends over 14 amino acids. The CDR3 DNA reads TGTGCCAGCAGCCCAGGACAGGCTTCCGATGAGCAGTTCTTC. Translating gives CASSPGQASDEQFF.

The rearrangement joins TRBV5-6 to TRBJ2-7, with D possibly being TRBD2 (6 bases). V lost 4 bases, J lost 7 bases, and 18 bases lay in between. The CDR3 loop spans 14 amino acids. Per germline, CDR1 SGHDT and CDR2 YYEEEE. CDR3 in amino acids: CASSIASGSGEQYF. The CDR3 DNA is TGTGCCAGCAGCATTGCCTCCGGGAGCGGAGAGCAGTACTTC. The entire variable domain, with the rest obtained from reference TRBV5-6 and TRBJ2-7, is as follows: DAGVTQSPTHLIKTRGQQVTLRCSPKSGHDTVSWYQQALGQGPQFIFQYYEEEERQRGNFPDRFSGHQFPNYSSELNVNALLLGDSALYLCASSIASGSGEQYFGPGTRLTVT.

This chain connects TRBV5-1 to TRBJ2-3, with 13 bases that match TRBD2. Germline CDR1 SGHRS, CDR2 YFSETQ. The junction had 3 bases not matched to a gene; V was cut back by 0 bases and J by 5 bases. The CDR3 is 16 residues long. This chain's CDR3 is CASSLEGTSGIDTQYF. The CDR3 DNA is TGCGCCAGCAGCTTGGAAGGGACTAGCGGGATAGATACGCAGTATTTT.